This T cell receptor beta chain was sequenced during a study of cytomegalovirus exposure and HLA in healthy donors. Overall study findings and caveats: Researchers reported that a few CMV-associated chains were confirmed in vitro as CMV antigen-specific. CMV serostatus was the only immune exposure information that was available. Exclusion as indistinguishable affected some V segments, including TRBV6-2 and TRBV6-3.

Looked up from germline, CDR1 is SGHTA and CDR2 is FQGNSA. The CDR3 sequence is 15 residues long. V was trimmed by 1 base and J by 8 bases, leaving 15 bases between them. PCR involved 60 Vbeta and 13 Jbeta primers. In the original processing: It was a later analysis that counted 83 million or so unique TCR beta chains, of which roughly 11 million were shared. Clones were read by immunoSEQ multiplex PCR, and TCRdb kept only the in-frame ones, dropping some. That table is the source of V, J and clone size, and D and trimming were worked out from the DNA. The sample has 90,000 to 130,000 clones, 55% to 75% seen once. This clone was seen more than once but under ten times. The antigen is undetermined.

The sequence was obtained from a man aged 25-40 years in good health and CMV-seropositive. The chain recombines TRBV7-2 with TRBJ1-5, with D perhaps matching TRBD1 (5 bases). Material: PBMCs. The CDR3 region is CASSLDLTGSKPQHF. In DNA, the CDR3 is TGTGCCAGCAGCTTAGATCTAACAGGCTCGAAGCCCCAGCATTTT.